The present TCR beta chain was sequenced within a study of T cell responses to AZD1222 COVID-19 vaccine. V gave up 3 bases and J gave up 10 bases; unmatched junction bases: 3. Germline CDR1 is SGDLS and CDR2 is YYNGEE. The CDR3 has 13 amino acids. Sequencing was performed with immunoSEQ multiplex PCR; in TCRdb, only in-frame clones are kept and a portion is missing. The data hold 150,000 to 180,000 clones, with 90% observed a single time. The sequence derives from an adult in good health. V gene TRBV9 combines with J gene TRBJ1-6; the match to TRBD1 covers 8 bases. Sequenced here: peripheral blood, sampled on day 0 of AZD1222 vaccination. This chain's CDR3 is CASSADRGSPLHF. The CDR3 DNA reads as TGTGCCAGCAGCGCCGACAGGGGCTCACCCCTCCACTTT.